This passage covers 21 T cell receptor beta chains from one sample sequenced in a study of T-cell memory formation after mild COVID-19. TCRdb called the 5' RACE reads again in MiXCR, with one record for every CDR3 protein. The table has 250,000 to 400,000 distinct CDR3 sequences, roughly an eighth seen once. The sequenced sample consisted of PBMCs or a T cell subset sorted from them (not recorded which). The origin of the receptors is a man aged 18 to 30 who had mild COVID-19 (a few samples of this study predate the infection). Cell type and time point are not known.

There are many counts of this clonotype. The chain has TRBV29-1 and TRBJ1-1; D might be TRBD1 (5 bases). The CDR3 loop spans 13 amino acids. Germline-derived CDR1 and CDR2 are SQVTM and ANQGSEA. Deletions cut 3 bases from V and 4 bases from J, with 12 bases between. This chain's CDR3 is CSVDSRAATEAFF. The CDR3 region has the DNA TGCAGCGTTGATTCCAGGGCGGCCACTGAAGCTTTCTTT. Combining the CDR3 with reference TRBV29-1 and TRBJ1-1 gives the whole variable domain SAVISQKPSRDICQRGTSLTIQCQVDSQVTMMFWYRQQPGQSLTLIATANQGSEATYESGFVIDKFPISRPNLTFSTLTVSNMSPEDSSIYLCSVDSRAATEAFFGQGTRLTVV.

This clonotype was counted only a few times. This chain uses TRBV12-3 or TRBV12-4 with TRBJ1-2; 8 bases line up with TRBD1. The V gene end was trimmed by 5 bases and the J gene end by 0 bases; junction bases not matched to a gene: 8. This CDR3 is 16 amino acids long. CDR3 sequence: CASSQSLDRANYGYTF. The CDR3 DNA reads as TGTGCCAGCAGTCAGAGCCTGGACAGGGCTAACTATGGCTACACCTTC.

This clonotype appeared a few times. This sequence joins TRBV7-8 and TRBJ1-2; possibly TRBD1 for D (5 bases). Trimming shortened V by 1 base and J by 4 bases, and 10 bases separated the two germline ends. Germline CDR1 and CDR2: SGHVS and FQNEAQ. The CDR3 spans 14 residues. This CDR3 reads CASSLDVTAYGYTF. As DNA, the CDR3 is TGTGCCAGCAGCTTAGATGTGACAGCCTATGGCTACACCTTC.

The chain links TRBV7-8 to TRBJ1-2; D uncertain. This CDR3 spans 13 amino acids. V was shortened by 1 base and J by 8 bases, with 11 bases between the two germline ends. CDR1 is SGHVS and CDR2 is FQNEAQ in the germline V gene. The CDR3 region is CASSLVMAGGYTF. Written as DNA, the CDR3 is TGTGCCAGCAGCTTAGTCATGGCAGGAGGCTACACCTTC.

The V call is TRBV4-1, the J call TRBJ1-3; D perhaps matches TRBD1 (6 bases). From germline, CDR1 is MGHRA and CDR2 YSYEKL. The CDR3 loop spans 19 amino acids. Between the trimmed V and J ends, which lost 0 bases and 0 bases, there was a span of 18 bases. The chain's CDR3 is CASSQDLTGRLRSGNTIYF. CDR3 sequence (DNA): TGCGCCAGCAGCCAAGACCTGACAGGCCGCCTCCGCTCTGGAAACACCATATATTTT.

V and J are TRBV6-6 and TRBJ1-4; D call uncertain. CDR3 length: 12 residues. The germline gives CDR1 MNHNY, CDR2 SVGAGI (reference sequence). V lost 2 bases and J 8 bases, leaving 6 bases between the germline ends. The CDR3 here is CASSYLKEKLFF. CDR3 nucleotide sequence: TGTGCCAGCAGTTACCTAAAAGAAAAACTGTTTTTT.

This clonotype has a handful of counts. The chain recombines TRBV7-8 with TRBJ1-5; perhaps TRBD1 as D (6 bases). The length of the CDR3 is 20 residues. The V end lost 5 bases, the J end lost 1 base, and 27 bases lay between the germline ends. Germline V gene sequence: CDR1 SGHVS, CDR2 FQNEAQ. The CDR3 DNA reads as TGTGCCAGCAGCGGTCGGCTATCCGAGGGTACAGGGTTGAGCAATCAGCCCCAGCATTTT. Its protein is CASSGRLSEGTGLSNQPQHF.

This sequence joins TRBV10-3 and TRBJ1-2; D remains unclear. Trimming removed 0 bases from V and 6 bases from J, with 11 bases in between. Germline V gives CDR1 ENHRY, CDR2 SYGVKD. The CDR3 totals 14 residues. CDR3 in amino acids: CAISESIGEDGYTF. In DNA, the CDR3 is TGTGCCATCAGTGAGTCTATCGGGGAAGATGGCTACACCTTC.

The chain is built from TRBV5-4 and TRBJ2-1, with D unclear. This CDR3 comprises 15 residues. Germline V gene sequence: CDR1 SGHNT, CDR2 YYREEE (reference sequence). Between the trimmed V and J ends, which lost 0 bases and 0 bases, there was a span of 7 bases. CDR3 amino acids: CASSLAPSSYNEQFF. The DNA of the CDR3 is TGTGCCAGCAGCTTGGCTCCTAGCTCCTACAATGAGCAGTTCTTC. The whole variable domain, filled in from reference TRBV5-4 and TRBJ2-1, reads ETGVTQSPTHLIKTRGQQVTLRCSSQSGHNTVSWYQQALGQGPQFIFQYYREEENGRGNFPPRFSGLQFPNYSSELNVNALELDDSALYLCASSLAPSSYNEQFFGPGTRLTVL.

This chain uses TRBV15 with TRBJ2-7, with D maybe TRBD1 (6 bases). Germline CDR1 reads LNHNV; CDR2 reads YYDKDF (reference sequence). This CDR3 is built from 16 residues. The germline V and J ends were trimmed by 1 base and 5 bases, with 18 bases remaining between them. Written as DNA, the CDR3 is TGTGCCACCAGCAGAGGCCCTCGGGACACTGGTCACGAGCAGTACTTC. It yields the protein CATSRGPRDTGHEQYF.

This clonotype was detected a few times. The V gene is TRBV7-3, the J gene TRBJ2-1; 12 bases map to TRBD2. In germline, CDR1 is SGHTA, CDR2 FQGTGA. V lost 4 bases to trimming and J lost 2 bases; unmatched junction nucleotides: 6. The CDR3 is 17 amino acids. The CDR3 loop reads CASSSWTSGTTYNEQFF. CDR3 nucleotides: TGTGCCAGCAGCTCTTGGACTAGCGGGACCACCTACAATGAGCAGTTCTTC. Filled out from reference TRBV7-3 and TRBJ2-1, the complete variable domain reads GAGVSQTPSNKVTEKGKYVELRCDPISGHTALYWYRQSLGQGPEFLIYFQGTGAADDSGLPNDRFFAVRPEGSVSTLKIQRTERGDSAVYLCASSSWTSGTTYNEQFFGPGTRLTVL.

Ten or more counts support this clonotype. V gene TRBV7-2 combines with J gene TRBJ2-1; weak D call: TRBD1 (5 bases). In germline, CDR1 is SGHTA, CDR2 FQGNSA. The CDR3 extends over 15 amino acids. With 2 bases removed from V and 8 bases from J, the gap between germline ends came to 16 bases. CDR3 region: CASSLLIRGWDEQFF. Here the CDR3 DNA reads TGTGCCAGCAGCTTATTGATTAGGGGATGGGATGAGCAGTTCTTC.

The gene calls are TRBV7-9 and TRBJ1-5; 7 bases map to TRBD1. The germline gives CDR1 SEHNR, CDR2 FQNEAQ (reference sequence). Trimming removed 4 bases from V and 1 base from J; junction bases left unmatched: 4. The CDR3 consists of 15 residues. CDR3 in DNA: TGTGCCAGCAGCTATGGGACAGCGAGCAATCAGCCCCAGCATTTT. Translation: CASSYGTASNQPQHF.

This clonotype was observed once. The gene calls are TRBV4-1 and TRBJ2-1; 8 bases match TRBD1. There are 16 residues in the CDR3. V was pared by 4 bases and J by 3 bases, with 8 bases of the junction left unmatched. Per germline, CDR1 MGHRA and CDR2 YSYEKL. CDR3 sequence: CASSRYGQGGYNEQFF. The CDR3 DNA reads as TGCGCCAGCAGCCGATACGGACAGGGAGGCTACAATGAGCAGTTCTTC.

The chain combines TRBV7-3 with TRBJ1-6, with 7 positions matching TRBD1. The germline gives CDR1 SGHTA, CDR2 FQGTGA. V was pared by 5 bases and J by 7 bases, with 5 bases of the junction left unmatched. This CDR3 comprises 14 residues. The CDR3 sequence is CASSRGTVNSPLHF. CDR3 DNA sequence: TGTGCCAGCAGCCGCGGGACAGTCAATTCACCCCTCCACTTT.

This clonotype has only a few counts. This rearrangement joins TRBV5-8 to TRBJ2-3; 9 bases are shared with TRBD1. J lost 5 bases, V lost 6 bases, and 7 bases had no gene match. The CDR3 totals 14 residues. CDR1 is SGHTS and CDR2 is YDEGEE in the germline V gene. The CDR3 nucleotides read TGTGCCAGCACCACCGACAGGGGGAGAGATACGCAGTATTTT. This sequence encodes CASTTDRGRDTQYF.

The CDR3 reads CASSLLGSGQETQYF. Here the CDR3 DNA reads TGTGCCAGCAGCTTACTAGGTAGCGGTCAAGAGACCCAGTACTTC. V gene TRBV7-3 combines with J gene TRBJ2-5, with D tentatively TRBD2 (6 bases). The CDR3 totals 15 residues. Germline V gene sequence: CDR1 SGHTA, CDR2 FQGTGA. V lost 2 bases, J lost 2 bases, and 12 bases lay in between.

The V and J genes are TRBV18 and TRBJ2-7; unclear D gene. The length of the CDR3 is 13 residues. The germline V gene encodes CDR1 KGHSH and CDR2 LQKENI. Trimming shortened V by 5 bases and J by 6 bases, and 14 bases separated the two germline ends. CDR3 sequence: CASSADRSVEQYV. The CDR3 bases are TGTGCCAGCTCAGCGGACCGTTCGGTCGAGCAGTACGTC.

The chain employs TRBV5-6 and TRBJ2-3; D is perhaps TRBD1 (7 bases). CDR1 is SGHDT, CDR2 YYEEEE, per germline. The CDR3 sequence is 13 residues long. V was cut by 4 bases and J by 10 bases, with 16 bases left in between. In DNA form, the CDR3 reads TGTGCCAGCAGCACCGGGACTCAGGGGGCGCAGTATTTT. This translates into CASSTGTQGAQYF.

This sequence joins TRBV6-6 and TRBJ1-1, with D unresolved. The V and J ends lost 2 bases and 3 bases respectively, with 13 bases between them. Germline V gene sequence: CDR1 MNHNY, CDR2 SVGAGI (reference sequence). CDR3 length equals 15 residues. The CDR3 protein is CASSYQLDLHTEAFF. CDR3 DNA: TGTGCCAGCAGTTACCAACTTGACCTGCACACTGAAGCTTTCTTT.

The chain couples TRBV18 to TRBJ2-3; 7 positions agree with TRBD1. CDR3 size: 14 residues. Looked up from germline, CDR1 is KGHSH and CDR2 is LQKENI. V shed 1 base, J shed 6 bases, and the junction held 4 bases outside the gene matches. CDR3 sequence: CASSPQGALDTQYF. The CDR3 DNA reads TGTGCCAGCTCACCACAGGGGGCCCTGGATACGCAGTATTTT.